These 25 T cell receptor beta chains came from one sample sequenced in a study of shared clonotypes between healthy human individuals. Cells designated naive CD8 were CD45RO-negative and were positively selected for CCR7, with terminally differentiated effector memory CD45RA+ cells excluded. TCRdb's table, derived via immunoSEQ multiplex PCR, lists solely in-frame clones and lacks some. The data hold about 2.1 million clones, with roughly 93% observed a single time. Sequencing was performed on naive CD8+ T cells from PBMCs. The receptors were gathered from a man aged 18 to 30 in good health. Some clones in this sample may be carry-over from other donors' samples.

The rearrangement links TRBV29-1 to TRBJ2-1; no clear D gene. CDR3 length equals 15 residues. Germline lookup yields CDR1 SQVTM and CDR2 ANQGSEA. Trimming shortened V by 0 bases and J by 3 bases, and 12 bases separated the two germline ends. In DNA form, the CDR3 reads TGCAGCGTTGAAGATCGGCCCGGCGGCTACAATGAGCAGTTCTTC. It yields the protein CSVEDRPGGYNEQFF.

This rearrangement joins TRBV27 to TRBJ1-1, with D perhaps TRBD1 (6 bases). The V gene lost 5 bases and the J gene lost 0 bases, with 13 bases spanning the gap. The CDR3 contains 15 residues. Germline-derived CDR1 and CDR2 are MNHEY and SMNVEV (reference sequence). CDR3 sequence (DNA): TGTGCCAGCAGTCTCACAACAGGGTTGAACACTGAAGCTTTCTTT. Protein sequence: CASSLTTGLNTEAFF.

This clone has only one observation. The chain carries TRBV7-9 and TRBJ2-7; 8 bases agree with TRBD1. The length of the CDR3 is 15 residues. The V segment lost 4 bases and the J segment 4 bases; nucleotides outside the gene matches: 9. CDR1 and CDR2 from the germline V gene are SEHNR and FQNEAQ (reference sequence). The CDR3 sequence is CASSSNGTGSYEQYF. The CDR3, as DNA: TGTGCCAGCAGCTCCAACGGGACAGGTTCGTACGAGCAGTACTTC.

This chain connects TRBV15 to TRBJ2-1; D perhaps matches TRBD2 (5 bases). The germline V and J ends were trimmed by 3 bases and 8 bases, with 20 bases remaining between them. Germline assignment: CDR1 LNHNV and CDR2 YYDKDF (reference sequence). The CDR3 is made up of 16 amino acids. DNA of the CDR3: TGTGCCACCAGCAGGGCCGTCCGGCGGGTGGGCGATGAGCAGTTCTTC. Translation gives CATSRAVRRVGDEQFF.

Note on this clone: At the DNA level, this CDR3 is encoded by other sequences in the same sample as well. The chain is built from TRBV6-5 and TRBJ2-1; D ambiguous. V was shortened by 3 bases and J by 5 bases, with 8 bases between the two germline ends. CDR3 length equals 13 residues. Germline V CDR1 and CDR2: MNHEY, SVGAGI. The CDR3 sequence is CASSYYSNNEQFF. CDR3 sequence (DNA): TGTGCCAGCAGTTATTACAGCAACAATGAGCAGTTCTTC.

Details on this clone: This may come from a read error, since a much larger clone is one base off. The J gene is TRBJ2-1, the V gene TRBV7-2; tentatively, D is TRBD2 (5 bases). CDR1 and CDR2 from the germline V gene are SGHTA and FQGNSA. Trimming left V 3 bases short and J 5 bases short, with 5 bases between. The CDR3 contains 12 residues. CDR3 sequence: CASSFGDNEQFF. The CDR3 region has the DNA TGTGCCAGCAGCTTCGGGGACAATGAGCAGTTCTTC.

The V call is TRBV6-5, the J call TRBJ1-1; TRBD1 matches at 9 bases. The CDR3 totals 13 residues. J gave up 10 bases and V 5 bases, and 8 bases lay outside the gene matches. Germline assignment: CDR1 MNHEY and CDR2 SVGAGI. Written as DNA, the CDR3 is TGTGCCAGCAGTACTGGGACAGGGACACGAGCTTTCTTT. This encodes CASSTGTGTRAFF.

The J gene is TRBJ2-6, the V gene TRBV15; the match to TRBD1 covers 7 bases. CDR1 is LNHNV, CDR2 YYDKDF, per germline (reference sequence). The V and J ends lost 3 bases and 0 bases, in that order; junction bases with no gene match: 8. This CDR3 contains 18 residues. CDR3 in DNA: TGTGCCACCAGCAGGGGGACAGAACCCCGCTCTGGGGCCAACGTCCTGACTTTC. The encoded protein is CATSRGTEPRSGANVLTF.

The V call is TRBV2, the J call TRBJ2-7, with 10 bases that match TRBD2. With V trimmed by 3 bases and J by 6 bases, 8 bases remained unmatched. The CDR3 is made up of 15 amino acids. CDR1 is SNHLY and CDR2 is FYNNEI in the germline V gene. The CDR3 region is CASSDRAGGPLEQYF. CDR3 nucleotides: TGTGCCAGCAGTGATAGAGCGGGAGGGCCTCTCGAGCAGTACTTC.

This clone was recorded once. This chain uses TRBV7-3 with TRBJ2-3; D gene unclear. Germline assignment: CDR1 SGHTA and CDR2 FQGTGA. V lost 0 bases to trimming and J lost 2 bases, with 21 bases between them. The CDR3 sequence is 19 residues long. The CDR3 is CASSLTYGDKVSPTDTQYF. CDR3 DNA: TGTGCCAGCAGCTTAACGTATGGCGATAAGGTTTCTCCCACAGATACGCAGTATTTT.

The J gene is TRBJ2-7, the V gene TRBV5-1; 12 bases align to TRBD2. This CDR3 is built from 15 residues. Germline V gene lookup returns CDR1 SGHRS and CDR2 YFSETQ. V was clipped by 4 bases and J by 3 bases; unmatched bases: 5. DNA of the CDR3: TGCGCCAGCAGCGGAAGGACTAGCGGGATCTACGAGCAGTACTTC. Its protein product is CASSGRTSGIYEQYF.

This clone came up once. The V and J genes are TRBV7-3 and TRBJ2-7; D gene unclear. This CDR3 is built from 15 residues. Germline lookup yields CDR1 SGHTA and CDR2 FQGTGA. V lost 1 base, J lost 2 bases, and 12 bases lay in between. In DNA, the CDR3 is TGTGCCAGCAGCTTAAGCGGCGGCGGCCCCTACGAGCAGTACTTC. Its protein is CASSLSGGGPYEQYF.

The chain employs TRBV6-1 and TRBJ2-5; 7 bases match TRBD2. CDR3 size: 16 residues. Germline CDR1 reads MNHNS; CDR2 reads SASEGT. V was pared by 2 bases and J by 1 base, with 7 bases of the junction left unmatched. The CDR3 is CASSEFAGDLQETQYF. The CDR3 DNA is TGTGCCAGCAGTGAATTCGCGGGGGACCTCCAAGAGACCCAGTACTTC.

The chain couples TRBV4-2 to TRBJ2-7, with 11 positions matching TRBD2. Germline loops: CDR1 LGHNA, CDR2 YNFKEQ. This CDR3 is 16 amino acids long. The V segment lost 5 bases and the J segment 0 bases; nucleotides outside the gene matches: 6. CDR3 loop: CASSSVAGGSSYEQYF. DNA of the CDR3: TGTGCCAGCAGCTCAGTAGCGGGAGGGAGCTCCTACGAGCAGTACTTC.

The CDR3 nucleotides read TGCGCCAGCACCGATCGGGACTACGGTGCCGGGGAGCTGTTTTTT. As protein: CASTDRDYGAGELFF. This rearrangement joins TRBV10-2 to TRBJ2-2; 7 bases fit TRBD2. V was pared by 7 bases and J by 6 bases, with 11 bases of the junction left unmatched. The germline V gene has CDR1 WSHSY and CDR2 SAAADI. This CDR3 region has 15 residues.

The chain combines TRBV11-2 with TRBJ2-3; 8 nucleotides line up with TRBD2. With 6 bases clipped from V and 7 bases from J, the junction kept 12 bases outside the gene matches. The germline V gene has CDR1 SGHAT and CDR2 FQNNGV. The CDR3 spans 15 residues. The CDR3 bases are TGTGCCAGCAGAACAAGCGGGAGTGGGGGGCATACGCAGTATTTT. It translates to CASRTSGSGGHTQYF.

A single count supports this clone. This chain joins TRBV7-9 and TRBJ2-2, with TRBD1 matching 10 bases. The CDR3 totals 16 residues. Germline assignment: CDR1 SEHNR and CDR2 FQNEAQ (reference sequence). J gave up 6 bases and V 4 bases, and 8 bases lay outside the gene matches. In DNA, the CDR3 is TGTGCCAGCAGCTCCCCGGGACAGGGGATCTCCGGGGAGCTGTTTTTT. Its protein product is CASSSPGQGISGELFF.

This sequence joins TRBV13 and TRBJ2-7; 7 bases are a match to TRBD1. The V segment lost 0 bases and the J segment 5 bases; nucleotides outside the gene matches: 4. CDR3 size: 14 residues. Germline lookup yields CDR1 PRHDT and CDR2 FYEKMQ (reference sequence). CDR3 amino acids: CASSLGRGLNEQYF. The CDR3 DNA follows: TGTGCCAGCAGCTTAGGTAGGGGGCTCAACGAGCAGTACTTC.

V is TRBV14 and J is TRBJ2-3, with D perhaps given as TRBD1 or TRBD2 (5 bases each). Germline values: CDR1 SGHDN, CDR2 FVKESK. The V end was cut by 0 bases, the J end by 0 bases, with 7 bases between. The CDR3 runs to 15 residues. As DNA, the CDR3 is TGTGCCAGCAGCCAAGAGTGGGACAGCACAGATACGCAGTATTTT. Protein product: CASSQEWDSTDTQYF.

The chain carries TRBV27 and TRBJ2-2, with TRBD2 as a possible D gene (6 bases). CDR1 is MNHEY, CDR2 SMNVEV, per germline (reference sequence). V was cut by 4 bases and J by 5 bases, with 17 bases left in between. This CDR3 contains 16 residues. The CDR3 sequence is CASSWGVGERTGELFF. The CDR3 DNA reads as TGTGCCAGCAGTTGGGGGGTAGGCGAACGGACCGGGGAGCTGTTTTTT.

The chain carries TRBV9 and TRBJ2-1; D assignment may be TRBD1 or TRBD2 (5 bases each). V dropped 5 bases and J dropped 7 bases, with 16 bases sitting between them. This CDR3 is 14 amino acids long. The germline V gene encodes CDR1 SGDLS and CDR2 YYNGEE. The CDR3, as DNA: TGTGCCAGCAGTCGCCCGGGAAAGGGGAATGAGCAGTTCTTC. Protein: CASSRPGKGNEQFF.

The genes are TRBV15 and TRBJ2-3; 8 bases agree with TRBD1. Germline loops: CDR1 LNHNV, CDR2 YYDKDF (reference sequence). The J segment lost 2 bases and the V segment lost 8 bases, leaving 3 bases of the junction unmatched. This CDR3 has 13 amino acids. The CDR3 loop is CATRDRITDTQYF. CDR3 nucleotide sequence: TGTGCCACCCGGGACAGGATCACAGATACGCAGTATTTT.

The chain is built from TRBV18 and TRBJ2-7; 10 positions agree with TRBD2. V lost 4 bases, J lost 4 bases, and 7 bases stayed unmatched. CDR1 and CDR2 (germline): KGHSH, LQKENI. The CDR3 contains 15 residues. The CDR3 spells CASSRLAGDLYEQYF. In DNA, the CDR3 is TGTGCCAGCTCACGTCTAGCGGGAGACTTGTACGAGCAGTACTTC.

DNA for the CDR3: TGTGCCATCCTTAGGCGGGACACCACCTACGAGCAGTACTTC. Its translation is CAILRRDTTYEQYF. The rearrangement uses TRBV6-1 and TRBJ2-7; D may correspond to TRBD1 or TRBD2 (6 bases each). Deletions cut 10 bases from V and 2 bases from J, with 18 bases between. The CDR3 is 14 amino acids. Germline CDR1 reads MNHNS; CDR2 reads SASEGT.

This rearrangement joins TRBV29-1 to TRBJ2-7; D is uncertain. Trimming pared 0 bases from V and 6 bases from J, leaving 6 bases between. CDR1 is SQVTM and CDR2 is ANQGSEA in the germline V gene. The CDR3 is made up of 11 amino acids. The chain's CDR3 is CSVEDGPEQYF. In nucleotides, the CDR3 is TGCAGCGTTGAAGATGGGCCCGAGCAGTACTTC.